The entry below describes one T cell receptor beta chain. These data originate in a study of T cell changes during pregnancy in multiple sclerosis. CDR1 and CDR2 (germline): SEHNR, FQNEAQ (reference sequence). The ends lost 5 bases at V and 7 bases at J; junction bases unmatched: 2. CDR3 length: 13 residues. TCRdb's table, derived via immunoSEQ multiplex PCR, lists solely in-frame clones and lacks some. The table lists about 61,000 clones, 75% to 90% of them singletons. Sequencing was performed on peripheral blood, taken in the first trimester of pregnancy. The TCR was taken from a female donor in good health, enrolled as a control in a pregnancy study. The genes are TRBV7-9 and TRBJ1-5, with TRBD1 matching over 10 bases. The chain's CDR3 is CASSQTGGQPQHF. The CDR3 DNA reads as TGTGCCAGCAGCCAGACAGGGGGCCAGCCCCAGCATTTT.